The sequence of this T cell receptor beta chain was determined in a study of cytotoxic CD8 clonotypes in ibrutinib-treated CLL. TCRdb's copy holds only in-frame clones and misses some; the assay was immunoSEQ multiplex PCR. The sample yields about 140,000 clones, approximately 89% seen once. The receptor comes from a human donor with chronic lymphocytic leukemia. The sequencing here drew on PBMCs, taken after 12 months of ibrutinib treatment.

CDR3 nucleotides: TGTGCCAGCGGACTGAAGCCTCCCAATGAGCAGTTCTTC. Translated, it gives CASGLKPPNEQFF. The chain couples TRBV2 to TRBJ2-1; weak D call: TRBD2 (5 bases). Germline CDR1 reads SNHLY; CDR2 reads FYNNEI. This CDR3 is built from 13 residues. With 8 bases removed from V and 6 bases from J, the gap between germline ends came to 14 bases.